Shown below are 24 T cell receptor beta chains from a single sample sequenced in a study of identical twins. TCRdb itself ran the 5' RACE reads through MiXCR, one entry per CDR3 protein. The sample lists approximately 690,000 distinct CDR3 sequences, around 6% occurring once. Sequencing used naive T cells sorted from blood. The receptors were gathered from a man aged 18 to 30 in good health.

This clonotype has a count of ten or more. The genes are TRBV18 and TRBJ2-1, with D unclear. Trimming shortened V by 0 bases and J by 9 bases, and 6 bases separated the two germline ends. The CDR3 consists of 12 residues. CDR1 is KGHSH and CDR2 is LQKENI in the germline V gene. CDR3 region: CASSPPESEQFF. CDR3 bases: TGTGCCAGCTCACCACCAGAGTCTGAGCAGTTCTTC.

The chain has TRBV7-8 and TRBJ1-2, with unresolved D. Trimming removed 1 base at V and 11 bases at J, with 14 bases between. Germline V lookup: CDR1 SGHVS, CDR2 FQNEAQ. This CDR3 is built from 13 residues. CDR3 DNA: TGTGCCAGCAGCTTAGTTGGCCTAAAGGAGTACACCTTC. Translation: CASSLVGLKEYTF.

This clonotype was counted at least ten times. The rearrangement joins TRBV5-1 to TRBJ2-1; 11 bases agree with TRBD2. The CDR3 length is 19 residues. In germline, CDR1 is SGHRS, CDR2 YFSETQ. The V and J ends lost 0 bases and 4 bases, in that order; junction bases with no gene match: 12. The CDR3 protein is CASSLVVAGGPALYNEQFF. The CDR3 DNA reads TGCGCCAGCAGCTTGGTAGTAGCGGGAGGGCCCGCCTTATACAATGAGCAGTTCTTC.

This clonotype was picked up many times. The genes are TRBV12-3 or TRBV12-4 and TRBJ1-2; D is perhaps TRBD1 (5 bases). CDR3 length equals 11 residues. Between the trimmed V and J ends, which lost 6 bases and 5 bases, there was a span of 7 bases. CDR3 sequence: CASRGGYGYTF. DNA of the CDR3: TGTGCCAGCAGGGGGGGTTATGGCTACACCTTC.

This clonotype was detected many times. The rearrangement uses TRBV6-2 or TRBV6-3 and TRBJ2-1; perhaps D is TRBD1 or TRBD2 (5 bases each). Trimming stripped 5 bases from V and 5 bases from J, with 22 bases between. The CDR3 loop spans 17 amino acids. Germline CDR1 reads MNHEY; CDR2 reads SVGEGT. This CDR3 is CASSLLSGTTTDNEQFF. In nucleotides, the CDR3 is TGTGCCAGCAGTCTACTCTCCGGGACCACCACCGACAATGAGCAGTTCTTC.

This chain joins TRBV18 and TRBJ2-1, with 9 nucleotides matching TRBD2. The germline V gene has CDR1 KGHSH and CDR2 LQKENI. With 1 base clipped from V and 5 bases from J, the junction kept 18 bases outside the gene matches. CDR3 size: 20 residues. DNA for the CDR3: TGTGCCAGCTCACCACTTGTCACCCCTTTACGTCTAGCGGGGAACAATGAGCAGTTCTTC. Its translation: CASSPLVTPLRLAGNNEQFF.

In its sample, this clonotype was seen a few times. V gene TRBV5-1 combines with J gene TRBJ2-1, with D possibly being TRBD2 (6 bases). The CDR3 has 16 amino acids. V was trimmed by 0 bases and J by 2 bases, leaving 12 bases between them. The germline CDR1 and CDR2 sequences are SGHRS and YFSETQ. As DNA, the CDR3 is TGCGCCAGCAGCTTGGGAAGTAGCGGAACCTACAATGAGCAGTTCTTC. Encoded protein: CASSLGSSGTYNEQFF.

The sample holds a few counts of this clonotype. V gene TRBV4-1 combines with J gene TRBJ2-1; perhaps TRBD2 as D (6 bases). The CDR3 covers 18 residues. Germline CDR1 is MGHRA and CDR2 is YSYEKL. The V gene lost 1 base and the J gene lost 3 bases, with 19 bases spanning the gap. CDR3 amino acids: CASSQVNNAGNRYNEQFF. CDR3 bases: TGCGCCAGCAGCCAAGTGAACAACGCGGGAAATCGCTACAATGAGCAGTTCTTC.

This clonotype was picked up many times. This rearrangement joins TRBV10-3 to TRBJ2-1; D is perhaps TRBD2 (7 bases). Between the trimmed V and J ends, which lost 3 bases and 10 bases, there was a span of 19 bases. Looked up from germline, CDR1 is ENHRY and CDR2 is SYGVKD. This CDR3 is 15 amino acids long. CDR3 in DNA: TGTGCCATCAGTGACTACCAGGGCAGGGGAGGGGAGCAGTTCTTC. Translated, it gives CAISDYQGRGGEQFF.

To note about this clonotype: Possible read error: a much larger clone is one base away. This sequence joins TRBV20-1 and TRBJ2-1; perhaps D is TRBD1 or TRBD2 (5 bases each). V was pared by 1 base and J by 2 bases, with 9 bases between. The germline gives CDR1 DFQATT, CDR2 SNEGSKA (reference sequence). This CDR3 spans 14 amino acids. The CDR3 bases are TGCAGTGCTAGAGCTAGGGACGCCTACAATGAGCAGTTCTTC. Translating gives CSARARDAYNEQFF.

This clonotype appeared a few times. The chain couples TRBV9 to TRBJ2-2; 11 bases match TRBD1. V was pared by 4 bases and J by 5 bases, with 4 bases of the junction left unmatched. In germline, CDR1 is SGDLS, CDR2 YYNGEE. The CDR3 has 15 residues. The CDR3 bases are TGTGCCAGCAGCAAGGACAGGGGGCTAACCGGGGAGCTGTTTTTT. It yields the protein CASSKDRGLTGELFF. Variable domain in full (rest from reference TRBV9 and TRBJ2-2): DSGVTQTPKHLITATGQRVTLRCSPRSGDLSVYWYQQSLDQGLQFLIQYYNGEERAKGNILERFSAQQFPDLHSELNLSSLELGDSALYFCASSKDRGLTGELFFGEGSRLTVL.

The chain carries TRBV2 and TRBJ2-2; maybe TRBD2 (5 bases). This CDR3 is built from 14 residues. Between the trimmed V and J ends, which lost 10 bases and 8 bases, there was a span of 20 bases. The germline V gene has CDR1 SNHLY and CDR2 FYNNEI. The CDR3 spells CAINGNPTGGELFF. In DNA form, the CDR3 reads TGTGCCATCAACGGGAACCCAACTGGGGGGGAGCTGTTTTTT.

This clonotype has at least ten counts. The V gene is TRBV12-3 or TRBV12-4, the J gene TRBJ2-3; no firm D call. This CDR3 is 13 amino acids long. V gave up 6 bases and J gave up 7 bases, with 14 bases separating them. DNA for the CDR3: TGTGCCAGCAGCCCCCGGGTCGTGAATACGCAGTATTTT. Protein product: CASSPRVVNTQYF.

The table lists this clonotype with a few counts. This chain connects TRBV27 to TRBJ2-5; 10 bases agree with TRBD1. This CDR3 is 14 amino acids long. V was pared by 6 bases and J by 5 bases, with 6 bases of the junction left unmatched. CDR1 MNHEY and CDR2 SMNVEV come from the germline V gene (reference sequence). The CDR3 DNA reads TGTGCCAGCAGGGACAGGGGGTCTGTGGAGACCCAGTACTTC. Translating gives CASRDRGSVETQYF.

This clonotype appeared many times. This chain connects TRBV29-1 to TRBJ2-1, with 7 bases matching TRBD1. Germline values: CDR1 SQVTM, CDR2 ANQGSEA. This CDR3 contains 15 residues. The V segment lost 8 bases and the J segment 0 bases; nucleotides outside the gene matches: 10. The CDR3 DNA is TGCAGCCACAGGGGCGGACTGGGCTCCTACAATGAGCAGTTCTTC. This sequence encodes CSHRGGLGSYNEQFF.

This clonotype was seen a few times. The rearrangement links TRBV6-2 or TRBV6-3 to TRBJ2-7; 7 bases agree with TRBD1. Germline CDR1 and CDR2: MNHEY and SVGEGT. CDR3 length equals 16 residues. Trimming at V came to 0 bases and at J to 0 bases, leaving 5 bases not matched to a gene. This chain's CDR3 is CASSYSPGQSSYEQYV. The CDR3 region has the DNA TGTGCCAGCAGTTACTCGCCGGGACAGAGCTCCTACGAGCAGTACGTC.

This clonotype was seen at least ten times. J is TRBJ2-3 and V is TRBV12-3 or TRBV12-4; D possibly corresponds to TRBD2 (6 bases). This CDR3 is 16 amino acids long. The V gene lost 6 bases and the J gene lost 2 bases, with 18 bases spanning the gap. CDR3 sequence reads: CASSNGGPPATDTQYF. The CDR3 DNA follows: TGTGCCAGCAGCAATGGAGGGCCTCCGGCCACAGATACGCAGTATTTT.

In this sample, this clonotype turned up a few times. It may be a read error: a sequence one base away is much more abundant. The chain combines TRBV27 with TRBJ1-1; no definite D call. This CDR3 is 13 amino acids long. V was trimmed by 2 bases and J by 1 base, leaving 5 bases between them. The germline V gene encodes CDR1 MNHEY and CDR2 SMNVEV (reference sequence). This CDR3 is CASSLNGNTEAFF. CDR3 coding DNA: TGTGCCAGCAGTTTAAACGGGAACACTGAAGCTTTCTTT.

This clonotype was recorded many times. V gene TRBV29-1 combines with J gene TRBJ1-1, with unresolved D. The CDR3 consists of 12 residues. The ends were cut back, 1 base at V and 3 bases at J, with 6 bases in the middle. Per the germline V gene, CDR1 is SQVTM and CDR2 is ANQGSEA. This CDR3 reads CSVEVADTEAFF. The CDR3, as DNA: TGCAGCGTTGAAGTTGCCGACACTGAAGCTTTCTTT.

A note on this clonotype: The junction differs from germline at one of its ends, possibly a read error. The chain links TRBV3-1 to TRBJ1-6, with 8 bases aligning to TRBD1. Germline V lookup: CDR1 LGHDT, CDR2 YNNKEL (reference sequence). The CDR3 loop spans 12 amino acids. CDR3 DNA sequence: TGTGCCAGCAGCCAAGGGGACAGGAGCCGATATTTT. Protein sequence: CASSQGDRSRYF.

The chain uses TRBV10-3 and TRBJ1-1; D ambiguous. V was cut by 2 bases and J by 0 bases, with 1 base left in between. Germline CDR1 and CDR2: ENHRY and SYGVKD. This CDR3 is built from 12 residues. The CDR3 DNA reads TGTGCCATCAGTGAGGTGAACACTGAAGCTTTCTTT. Protein: CAISEVNTEAFF.

The chain is built from TRBV6-5 and TRBJ1-5; 9 nucleotides agree with TRBD1. V lost 2 bases, J lost 5 bases, and 1 base stayed unmatched. Germline CDR1 MNHEY, CDR2 SVGAGI. The CDR3 loop spans 14 amino acids. The CDR3 sequence: CASSYDRGDQPQHF. DNA of the CDR3: TGTGCCAGCAGTTACGACAGGGGGGATCAGCCCCAGCATTTT.

This clonotype was observed a handful of times. This rearrangement joins TRBV29-1 to TRBJ2-1; the D gene is possibly TRBD2 (6 bases). The CDR3 totals 13 residues. Trimming removed 4 bases at V and 6 bases at J, with 13 bases between. Germline lookup yields CDR1 SQVTM and CDR2 ANQGSEA. The CDR3 region has the DNA TGCAGCGTTGGAGGTGGGGGGACCAATGAGCAGTTCTTC. Translation: CSVGGGGTNEQFF.

The chain employs TRBV20-1 and TRBJ2-1, with TRBD2 matching 13 bases. J lost 0 bases, V lost 4 bases, and 9 bases had no gene match. The CDR3 has 18 residues. From germline, CDR1 is DFQATT and CDR2 SNEGSKA (reference sequence). The CDR3 DNA is TGCAGTGCTATGGGGACTAGCGGGACGAACAGCTCCTACAATGAGCAGTTCTTC. Translated: CSAMGTSGTNSSYNEQFF.